This TCR beta chain came from a study of CD8 T cells in Susac syndrome. General study results and limits: The study's TCR sequencing and HLA analysis drew on a certain number of individuals. That number was acknowledged as relatively small.

cDNA came from approximately 0.5 to 1 ug RNA primed by random hexamers. Amplification of TCR beta CDR3 by immunoSEQ multiplex PCR spanned 54 Vbeta and 13 Jbeta. Via MiXCR, TCRdb re-called the immunoSEQ multiplex PCR reads, giving one row per CDR3 protein. Of 150,000 or so distinct CDR3 sequences listed, nearly 97% are singletons. Peripheral blood CD8+ and CD4+ T cells were profiled by TCR beta sequencing. CD8+ and CD4+ T cells were negatively isolated; TEMRA cells were FACS-enriched. Note on this clonotype: Antigen specificity is unknown.

The sequence was collected from a human donor with multiple sclerosis. Specimen: CD8+ T cells from PBMCs.

CDR3 sequence (DNA): TGTGCCAGCATGGGGCCGAGGACCACAGATACGCAGTATTTT. Residues: CASMGPRTTDTQYF. This rearrangement joins TRBV12-3 or TRBV12-4 to TRBJ2-3, with D perhaps matching TRBD1 (5 bases). This CDR3 spans 14 amino acids. V dropped 7 bases and J dropped 2 bases, with 13 bases sitting between them.